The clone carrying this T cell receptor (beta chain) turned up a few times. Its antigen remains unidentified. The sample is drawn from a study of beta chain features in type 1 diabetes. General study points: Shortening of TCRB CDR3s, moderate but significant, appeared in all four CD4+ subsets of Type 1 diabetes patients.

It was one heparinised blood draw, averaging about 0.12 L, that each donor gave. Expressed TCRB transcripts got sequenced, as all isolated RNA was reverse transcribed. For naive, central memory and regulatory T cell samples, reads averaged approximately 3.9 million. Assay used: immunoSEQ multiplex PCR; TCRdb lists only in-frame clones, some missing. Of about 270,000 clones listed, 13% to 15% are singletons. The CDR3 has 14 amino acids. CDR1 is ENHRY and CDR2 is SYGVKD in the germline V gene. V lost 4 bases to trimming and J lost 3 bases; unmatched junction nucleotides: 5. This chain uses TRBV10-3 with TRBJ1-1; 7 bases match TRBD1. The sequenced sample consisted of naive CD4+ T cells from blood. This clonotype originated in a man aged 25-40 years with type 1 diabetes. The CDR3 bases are TGTGCCATCAGTGCAGACAGGGAGTACACTGAAGCTTTCTTT. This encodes CAISADREYTEAFF.